This passage covers 21 T cell receptor beta chains from one sample sequenced in a study of T cells in localized non-small cell lung cancer. The table came from immunoSEQ multiplex PCR; TCRdb's copy has only in-frame clones and leaves some out. In the table there are some 30,000 clones, around 90% of which are singletons. The sequenced sample was peripheral blood mononuclear cells, obtained before any cancer treatment. These receptors came from a man aged 35 to 70 with stage III lung adenocarcinoma.

This CDR3 reads CASSPSDTGELFF. Written as DNA, the CDR3 is TGTGCCAGCTCACCATCGGACACCGGGGAGCTGTTTTTT. This chain uses TRBV18 with TRBJ2-2; D ambiguous. The germline V gene has CDR1 KGHSH and CDR2 LQKENI. This CDR3 is built from 13 residues. Trimming removed 2 bases at V and 3 bases at J, with 4 bases between.

V and J are TRBV2 and TRBJ2-3; no definite D call. Germline CDR1 is SNHLY and CDR2 is FYNNEI. V dropped 8 bases and J dropped 5 bases, with 17 bases sitting between them. The CDR3 has 14 residues. CDR3 sequence (DNA): TGTGCCAGCCAGACTGTCGTGTCTAGAGATACGCAGTATTTT. Amino acids: CASQTVVSRDTQYF.

This clone was observed a handful of times. The CDR3 loop is CASSIGNTIYF. In DNA, the CDR3 is TGCGCCAGCAGCATTGGAAACACCATATATTTT. This chain connects TRBV5-1 to TRBJ1-3; D ambiguous. V was pared by 4 bases and J by 3 bases, with 2 bases between. From germline, CDR1 is SGHRS and CDR2 YFSETQ. The CDR3 is made up of 11 amino acids.

DNA of the CDR3: TGCGCCAGCAGCTTGAGGCCTAGCGGGGGAACCACAGATACGCAGTATTTT. Protein: CASSLRPSGGTTDTQYF. The chain joins TRBV5-1 to TRBJ2-3, with 10 bases fitting TRBD2. CDR1 SGHRS and CDR2 YFSETQ come from the germline V gene. The CDR3 has 17 residues. J was trimmed by 2 bases and V by 1 base; bases with no gene match: 7.

CDR3 sequence reads: CASSYSRQQTNYGYTF. The CDR3 bases are TGTGCCAGCAGTTACTCGAGGCAGCAGACTAACTATGGCTACACCTTC. The chain combines TRBV6-5 with TRBJ1-2; D not resolved. CDR3 length equals 16 residues. CDR1 MNHEY and CDR2 SVGAGI come from the germline V gene. The ends were cut back, 0 bases at V and 0 bases at J, with 11 bases in the middle.

This sequence joins TRBV5-1 and TRBJ2-3, with 8 bases that match TRBD2. Trimming took 0 bases from V and 0 from J; bases not matched to a gene: 6. The germline V gene encodes CDR1 SGHRS and CDR2 YFSETQ. This CDR3 region has 17 residues. This CDR3 reads CASSLGRGGRSTDTQYF. CDR3 nucleotide sequence: TGCGCCAGCAGCTTGGGCCGGGGGGGCCGTAGCACAGATACGCAGTATTTT.

The chain joins TRBV7-2 to TRBJ2-1; 7 bases line up with TRBD1. This CDR3 region has 15 residues. V lost 4 bases, J lost 4 bases, and 7 bases stayed unmatched. CDR1 is SGHTA and CDR2 is FQGNSA in the germline V gene. The CDR3 loop reads CASSSTGDRYNEQFF. CDR3 nucleotides: TGTGCCAGCAGCTCCACAGGGGATAGGTACAATGAGCAGTTCTTC. Based on the CDR3 plus reference TRBV7-2 and TRBJ2-1, the full variable domain is GAGVSQSPSNKVTEKGKDVELRCDPISGHTALYWYRQSLGQGLEFLIYFQGNSAPDKSGLPSDRFSAERTGGSVSTLTIQRTQQEDSAVYLCASSSTGDRYNEQFFGPGTRLTVL.

The V gene is TRBV7-8, the J gene TRBJ2-2; D call uncertain. V lost 5 bases, J lost 1 base, and 8 bases lay in between. CDR1 is SGHVS, CDR2 FQNEAQ, per germline. CDR3 length: 14 amino acids. The CDR3 loop is CASSARENTGELFF. CDR3 nucleotide sequence: TGTGCCAGCAGCGCTAGAGAGAACACCGGGGAGCTGTTTTTT.

The chain uses TRBV29-1 and TRBJ2-2, with TRBD1 matching 9 bases. CDR3 length equals 15 residues. V was clipped by 6 bases and J by 4 bases; unmatched bases: 9. The germline V gene has CDR1 SQVTM and CDR2 ANQGSEA. CDR3 region: CSVIGQGSGTGELFF. In nucleotides, the CDR3 is TGCAGCGTAATAGGACAGGGGAGCGGCACCGGGGAGCTGTTTTTT.

The rearrangement joins TRBV7-2 to TRBJ2-7, with D perhaps TRBD1 or TRBD2 (5 bases each). Per germline, CDR1 SGHTA and CDR2 FQGNSA. Trimming shortened V by 1 base and J by 4 bases, and 14 bases separated the two germline ends. The CDR3 extends over 15 amino acids. The CDR3 bases are TGTGCCAGCAGCTTAGGGGGGAGCATCCAGTACGAGCAGTACTTC. It yields the protein CASSLGGSIQYEQYF.

The rearrangement links TRBV28 to TRBJ1-4; TRBD1 matches 10 bases. Germline V gene lookup returns CDR1 MDHEN and CDR2 SYDVKM. The junction had 4 bases not matched to a gene; V was cut back by 1 base and J by 8 bases. The CDR3 is 15 residues long. The CDR3 DNA reads as TGTGCCAGCAGTTTATTAGGACAGGGGGGGGAAAAACTGTTTTTT. Translation gives CASSLLGQGGEKLFF.

V is TRBV9 and J is TRBJ2-7, with TRBD2 identical over 9 bases. V lost 0 bases and J lost 2; bases outside the gene matches: 3. The CDR3 is made up of 15 amino acids. Germline assignment: CDR1 SGDLS and CDR2 YYNGEE. The CDR3 DNA follows: TGTGCCAGCAGCGTAGACGCGGGGGGGCCCTACGAGCAGTACTTC. It codes for CASSVDAGGPYEQYF.

V and J are TRBV11-1 and TRBJ2-3, with D possibly matching TRBD2 (6 bases). Germline values: CDR1 SGHAT, CDR2 FQDESV (reference sequence). V was clipped by 4 bases and J by 2 bases, with 13 bases between them. The CDR3 is 15 amino acids. The CDR3 sequence is CASSSPVAVTDTQYF. DNA of the CDR3: TGTGCCAGCAGCTCCCCTGTAGCGGTCACAGATACGCAGTATTTT.

This chain connects TRBV4-1 to TRBJ1-2, with D possibly being TRBD1 (6 bases). Deletions cut 7 bases from V and 4 bases from J, with 16 bases between. This CDR3 region has 14 residues. The germline CDR1 and CDR2 sequences are MGHRA and YSYEKL. The CDR3 spells CASTETRDTYGYTF. Here the CDR3 DNA reads TGCGCCAGCACCGAGACCCGGGACACCTATGGCTACACCTTC.

The chain links TRBV5-6 to TRBJ2-2, with TRBD2 matching 8 bases. The J segment lost 4 bases and the V segment lost 0 bases, leaving 5 bases of the junction unmatched. Germline V gene sequence: CDR1 SGHDT, CDR2 YYEEEE. The CDR3 extends over 16 amino acids. The CDR3 nucleotides are TGTGCCAGCAGCTTGGATGGACTAGCCGGCACCGGGGAGCTGTTTTTT. It is translated as CASSLDGLAGTGELFF.

J is TRBJ2-1 and V is TRBV28; 8 bases line up with TRBD2. Germline-derived CDR1 and CDR2 are MDHEN and SYDVKM. Germline trimming cut 1 base from V and 4 bases from J; bases unmatched to any gene: 12. The CDR3 extends over 18 amino acids. The CDR3 here is CASSLFVGGGHSYNEQFF. The CDR3 bases are TGTGCCAGCAGTTTATTCGTTGGCGGGGGGCACTCTTACAATGAGCAGTTCTTC. Using reference TRBV28 and TRBJ2-1 for the parts outside the CDR3, the full variable domain is DVKVTQSSRYLVKRTGEKVFLECVQDMDHENMFWYRQDPGLGLRLIYFSYDVKMKEKGDIPEGYSVSREKKERFSLILESASTNQTSMYLCASSLFVGGGHSYNEQFFGPGTRLTVL.

The chain has TRBV6-5 and TRBJ1-4; D may be TRBD1 (5 bases). V lost 7 bases and J lost 5, with 17 bases in between. CDR3 length: 15 residues. The germline CDR1 and CDR2 sequences are MNHEY and SVGAGI. The CDR3 nucleotides are TGTGCCAGCACCCAAGGGCAGGGCTCGAATGAAAAACTGTTTTTT. This sequence encodes CASTQGQGSNEKLFF.

The chain carries TRBV7-2 and TRBJ2-5; D gene unclear. Trimming cost V 5 bases and J 0 bases, with 10 bases left between them. CDR1 and CDR2 (germline): SGHTA, FQGNSA. This CDR3 is built from 14 residues. CDR3 residues: CASSIVTYQETQYF. CDR3 bases: TGTGCCAGCAGCATCGTCACCTACCAAGAGACCCAGTACTTC. The full variable domain, in which reference TRBV7-2 and TRBJ2-5 provide the parts outside the CDR3, is GAGVSQSPSNKVTEKGKDVELRCDPISGHTALYWYRQSLGQGLEFLIYFQGNSAPDKSGLPSDRFSAERTGGSVSTLTIQRTQQEDSAVYLCASSIVTYQETQYFGPGTRLLVL.

This rearrangement joins TRBV29-1 to TRBJ2-5; 9 nucleotides agree with TRBD2. Germline CDR1 and CDR2: SQVTM and ANQGSEA. The CDR3 is 14 residues long. J gave up 5 bases and V 4 bases, and 8 bases lay outside the gene matches. CDR3 amino acids: CSVVRGGAGETQYF. The CDR3 DNA is TGCAGCGTTGTACGCGGGGGGGCCGGGGAGACCCAGTACTTC. The complete variable domain, with remaining parts taken from reference TRBV29-1 and TRBJ2-5, reads SAVISQKPSRDICQRGTSLTIQCQVDSQVTMMFWYRQQPGQSLTLIATANQGSEATYESGFVIDKFPISRPNLTFSTLTVSNMSPEDSSIYLCSVVRGGAGETQYFGPGTRLLVL.

The genes are TRBV28 and TRBJ1-5, with TRBD1 matching 7 bases. The CDR3 is made up of 18 amino acids. After removal of 2 bases from V and 2 bases from J, the junction contained 12 bases not matched to a gene. Per the germline V gene, CDR1 is MDHEN and CDR2 is SYDVKM. DNA of the CDR3: TGTGCCAGCAGTTTAGAAACAGGGGCGAGGGAGGGCAATCAGCCCCAGCATTTT. As protein: CASSLETGAREGNQPQHF.

The chain uses TRBV28 and TRBJ2-1, with D possibly matching TRBD2 (7 bases). This CDR3 is built from 14 residues. V was pared by 8 bases and J by 7 bases, with 18 bases between. Germline loops: CDR1 MDHEN, CDR2 SYDVKM. In DNA form, the CDR3 reads TGTGCCAGCCTCGGCGGGGGCCCGAGGAATGAGCAGTTCTTC. This sequence encodes CASLGGGPRNEQFF.